The 29 T cell receptor beta chains given below trace back to one sample, sequenced in a study of control samples from healthy donors and cancer patients. Sequencing used immunoSEQ multiplex PCR; TCRdb keeps in-frame clones, though not all of them. The profile shows some 200,000 clones, around 92% of them singletons. The sample consisted of blood. Source of these receptors: a woman under 40 in good health.

The chain links TRBV4-2 to TRBJ2-7; D is uncertain. The length of the CDR3 is 14 residues. Per the germline V gene, CDR1 is LGHNA and CDR2 is YNFKEQ. V was pared by 0 bases and J by 1 base, with 7 bases between. CDR3 in DNA: TGTGCCAGCAGCCAAGATCGGCGATCCTACGAGCAGTACTTC. Translating it yields CASSQDRRSYEQYF.

This clone appeared a few times. This chain links TRBV27 with TRBJ2-7, with TRBD1 as a possible D gene (6 bases). Germline CDR1 reads MNHEY; CDR2 reads SMNVEV (reference sequence). This CDR3 is built from 17 residues. The V and J ends lost 4 bases and 0 bases respectively, with 19 bases between them. The CDR3 spells CASSSYNLRTASYEQYF. CDR3 DNA sequence: TGTGCCAGCAGTTCCTACAACCTCCGGACAGCCTCCTACGAGCAGTACTTC.

This chain connects TRBV5-1 to TRBJ1-2; D unresolved. Trimming took 0 bases from V and 3 from J, leaving 6 bases between them. The CDR3 runs to 13 residues. In germline, CDR1 is SGHRS, CDR2 YFSETQ. Written as DNA, the CDR3 is TGCGCCAGCAGCTTGGGACTAGACTATGGCTACACCTTC. This codes for CASSLGLDYGYTF.

The chain links TRBV10-3 to TRBJ2-4, with D maybe TRBD2 (6 bases). Trimming removed 2 bases from V and 0 bases from J, with 8 bases in between. Germline V gives CDR1 ENHRY, CDR2 SYGVKD. This CDR3 comprises 15 residues. The CDR3 here is CAISETGLAKNIQYF. The CDR3 DNA sequence: TGTGCCATCAGTGAGACGGGACTAGCCAAAAACATTCAGTACTTC.

This clone was detected only once. The rearrangement uses TRBV18 and TRBJ2-5; possible D gene TRBD1, 6 bases. The CDR3 consists of 13 residues. Germline CDR1 is KGHSH and CDR2 is LQKENI. V gave up 2 bases and J gave up 5 bases, with 9 bases separating them. CDR3 nucleotides: TGTGCCAGCTCACCAGGGGGCCGGGAGACCCAGTACTTC. Its translation is CASSPGGRETQYF. Variable domain in full (rest from reference TRBV18 and TRBJ2-5): NAGVMQNPRHLVRRRGQEARLRCSPMKGHSHVYWYRQLPEEGLKFMVYLQKENIIDESGMPKERFSAEFPKEGPSILRIQQVVRGDSAAYFCASSPGGRETQYFGPGTRLLVL.

The chain has TRBV10-2 and TRBJ2-2; no clear D. CDR1 is WSHSY and CDR2 is SAAADI in the germline V gene. The CDR3 spans 14 residues. The ends were cut back, 3 bases at V and 0 bases at J, with 5 bases in the middle. This CDR3 is CASSEPPNTGELFF. CDR3 nucleotide sequence: TGCGCCAGCAGTGAACCCCCGAACACCGGGGAGCTGTTTTTT.

The chain combines TRBV4-2 with TRBJ2-1, with 13 positions matching TRBD2. Unmatched junction bases numbered 6, after V lost 2 bases and J lost 5 bases. CDR3 length: 17 residues. Per the germline V gene, CDR1 is LGHNA and CDR2 is YNFKEQ. The CDR3 sequence: CASSQILAGGNNNEQFF. The CDR3 bases are TGTGCCAGCAGCCAAATACTAGCGGGAGGGAATAACAATGAGCAGTTCTTC.

The CDR3 nucleotides are TGTGCCACCCAGCAGACAGGTAGCACAGATACGCAGTATTTT. Protein: CATQQTGSTDTQYF. The rearrangement uses TRBV24-1 and TRBJ2-3, with D tentatively TRBD1 (6 bases). The CDR3 consists of 14 residues. Germline V CDR1 and CDR2: KGHDR, SFDVKD. V lost 9 bases and J lost 0, with 12 bases in between.

The V and J genes are TRBV7-9 and TRBJ2-1; the match to TRBD2 covers 13 bases. V lost 5 bases to trimming and J lost 4 bases; unmatched junction nucleotides: 2. The CDR3 length is 15 residues. In germline, CDR1 is SEHNR, CDR2 FQNEAQ (reference sequence). CDR3 nucleotides: TGTGCCAGCAGCCTACTAGCGGGGGGGTACAATGAGCAGTTCTTC. Translated, it gives CASSLLAGGYNEQFF.

With respect to this clone: An end of the junction differs from the germline gene, which may be a read error. V gene TRBV7-7 combines with J gene TRBJ2-5; 10 bases map to TRBD2. CDR1 is SSHAT, CDR2 FNYEAQ, per germline (reference sequence). The CDR3 runs 14 residues. The CDR3 sequence: CASSLAGGGETQYF. In nucleotides, the CDR3 is TGTGCTAGCAGCTTAGCGGGGGGAGGAGAGACCCAGTACTTC.

The V and J genes are TRBV23-1 and TRBJ2-3; D is possibly TRBD1 or TRBD2 (5 bases each). TRBV23-1 is annotated as an ORF whose role is uncertain. V lost 6 bases and J 0 bases, leaving 7 bases between the germline ends. The CDR3 runs 13 residues. This chain's CDR3 is CASRGVSTDTQYF. The CDR3 DNA reads TGCGCCAGCAGGGGGGTTAGCACAGATACGCAGTATTTT.

The sample holds one count of this clone. This chain connects TRBV9 to TRBJ1-4, with D possibly being TRBD1 (5 bases). The CDR3 runs to 16 residues. V lost 0 bases, J lost 0 bases, and 9 bases lay in between. Per the germline V gene, CDR1 is SGDLS and CDR2 is YYNGEE. The CDR3 here is CASSVERQSTNEKLFF. The CDR3, as DNA: TGTGCCAGCAGCGTAGAAAGACAGTCAACTAATGAAAAACTGTTTTTT.

As DNA, the CDR3 is TGTGCCAGCAGTGAAAGGGGACATAACAATCAGCCCCAGCATTTT. It yields the protein CASSERGHNNQPQHF. J is TRBJ1-5 and V is TRBV6-1; a possible D gene is TRBD1 (6 bases). The CDR3 covers 15 residues. Trimming shortened V by 2 bases and J by 3 bases, and 11 bases separated the two germline ends. Germline CDR1 reads MNHNS; CDR2 reads SASEGT.

As concerns this clone: In the same sample, other DNA sequences code for this CDR3. The V gene is TRBV5-4, the J gene TRBJ2-1; D uncertain. Trimming removed 0 bases at V and 0 bases at J, with 7 bases between. The CDR3 is made up of 15 amino acids. From germline, CDR1 is SGHNT and CDR2 YYREEE (reference sequence). The CDR3 reads CASSLDRSSYNEQFF. CDR3 coding DNA: TGTGCCAGCAGCTTGGATCGGAGCTCCTACAATGAGCAGTTCTTC.

The chain couples TRBV28 to TRBJ1-1, with 8 bases matching TRBD1. From germline, CDR1 is MDHEN and CDR2 SYDVKM. The CDR3 has 14 amino acids. J gave up 0 bases and V 7 bases, and 4 bases lay outside the gene matches. In nucleotides, the CDR3 is TGTGCCAGCACGACGGGACAGGTGAACACTGAAGCTTTCTTT. This codes for CASTTGQVNTEAFF. Full variable domain (remainder filled in from reference TRBV28 and TRBJ1-1): DVKVTQSSRYLVKRTGEKVFLECVQDMDHENMFWYRQDPGLGLRLIYFSYDVKMKEKGDIPEGYSVSREKKERFSLILESASTNQTSMYLCASTTGQVNTEAFFGQGTRLTVV.

The rearrangement uses TRBV10-2 and TRBJ2-3, with a tentative D call TRBD2 (6 bases). V was cut by 4 bases and J by 2 bases, with 10 bases left in between. Looked up from germline, CDR1 is WSHSY and CDR2 is SAAADI. The CDR3 is 14 residues long. CDR3 residues: CASSAGTVTDTQYF. The CDR3 DNA sequence: TGCGCCAGCAGTGCCGGGACTGTCACAGATACGCAGTATTTT.

V and J are TRBV7-3 and TRBJ2-7, with TRBD1 matching over 12 bases. Germline V CDR1 and CDR2: SGHTA, FQGTGA. The CDR3 is made up of 14 amino acids. V gave up 5 bases and J gave up 4 bases; unmatched junction bases: 3. The CDR3 reads CASSKGQGAYEQYF. The CDR3 nucleotides are TGTGCCAGCAGCAAGGGACAGGGGGCTTACGAGCAGTACTTC.

This chain uses TRBV5-5 with TRBJ1-6; D is perhaps TRBD1 (5 bases). This CDR3 has 15 amino acids. Germline CDR1 and CDR2: SGHKS and YYEKEE (reference sequence). V lost 0 bases and J lost 7, with 11 bases in between. The CDR3 spells CASSLGQGRNSPLHF. The CDR3 DNA reads as TGTGCCAGCAGCTTGGGTCAGGGCCGGAATTCACCCCTCCACTTT.

This clone has only one observation. The chain has TRBV5-6 and TRBJ1-1; 9 bases fit TRBD1. Trimming at V came to 4 bases and at J to 4 bases, leaving 8 bases not matched to a gene. CDR3 length: 15 residues. Germline CDR1 is SGHDT and CDR2 is YYEEEE. The CDR3 here is CASSDRDREITEAFF. In DNA, the CDR3 is TGTGCCAGCAGCGACCGGGACAGGGAGATCACTGAAGCTTTCTTT.

CDR3: CASSEYGNYGYTF. The CDR3 nucleotides read TGCGCCAGCAGTGAGTATGGTAACTATGGCTACACCTTC. V gene TRBV10-1 combines with J gene TRBJ1-2; D remains ambiguous. The V gene lost 1 base and the J gene lost 1 base, with 4 bases spanning the gap. Germline V gene lookup returns CDR1 WNHNN and CDR2 SYGVQD (reference sequence). The CDR3 is made up of 13 amino acids.

The chain couples TRBV7-3 to TRBJ2-7, with TRBD1 matching 9 bases. The germline gives CDR1 SGHTA, CDR2 FQGTGA. The CDR3 runs 14 residues. Losses at the gene ends were 5 bases for V and 2 bases for J; bases not matched to a gene: 4. CDR3 in DNA: TGTGCCAGCAGCCCCGGACAGGGGCCCTACGAGCAGTACTTC. It yields the protein CASSPGQGPYEQYF.

Written as DNA, the CDR3 is TGTGCCAGCAGCCCGGGGACAGGGTGGTACGAGCAGTACTTC. Protein: CASSPGTGWYEQYF. This chain links TRBV7-2 with TRBJ2-7; 9 nucleotides align to TRBD1. The germline V gene encodes CDR1 SGHTA and CDR2 FQGNSA. The trim removed 5 bases at V and 4 bases at J, leaving 6 bases unmatched. The CDR3 runs to 14 residues.

This chain uses TRBV11-2 with TRBJ1-1; 9 bases are shared with TRBD1. Germline CDR1 and CDR2: SGHAT and FQNNGV. The CDR3 loop spans 14 amino acids. With V trimmed by 0 bases and J by 5 bases, 1 base remained unmatched. CDR3 sequence reads: CASSLETGGTEAFF. DNA for the CDR3: TGTGCCAGCAGCTTAGAGACAGGGGGTACTGAAGCTTTCTTT.

This clone was counted a few times. The V call is TRBV11-2, the J call TRBJ1-2, with 8 bases aligning to TRBD1. CDR3 length: 13 amino acids. Germline V gene sequence: CDR1 SGHAT, CDR2 FQNNGV. The junction had 4 bases not matched to a gene; V was cut back by 3 bases and J by 7 bases. CDR3 sequence (DNA): TGTGCCAGCAGCTTTGACAGGGGCCGTGGCTACACCTTC. Amino acid sequence: CASSFDRGRGYTF.

V is TRBV9 and J is TRBJ2-3; 8 nucleotides match TRBD2. Germline values: CDR1 SGDLS, CDR2 YYNGEE. Trimming took 2 bases from V and 3 from J; bases not matched to a gene: 5. The CDR3 loop spans 15 amino acids. The CDR3 nucleotides read TGTGCCAGCAGCGTGGTTAGCGGGACTACAGATACGCAGTATTTT. It specifies CASSVVSGTTDTQYF.

The genes are TRBV19 and TRBJ1-1, with 8 nucleotides matching TRBD1. Germline CDR1 LNHDA, CDR2 SQIVND (reference sequence). The V gene end was trimmed by 3 bases and the J gene end by 2 bases; junction bases not matched to a gene: 5. The CDR3 sequence is 15 residues long. The CDR3 spells CASSILGQGNTEAFF. CDR3 DNA: TGTGCCAGTAGTATCCTAGGACAGGGTAACACTGAAGCTTTCTTT.

The V gene is TRBV20-1, the J gene TRBJ1-4; D gene ambiguous. This CDR3 spans 11 amino acids. Germline assignment: CDR1 DFQATT and CDR2 SNEGSKA (reference sequence). With 5 bases removed from V and 4 bases from J, the gap between germline ends came to 5 bases. The CDR3 DNA reads TGCAGTGCTTATAGTAATGAAAAACTGTTTTTT. Encoded protein: CSAYSNEKLFF.

The chain has TRBV18 and TRBJ2-3; 9 bases are shared with TRBD2. Germline CDR1 is KGHSH and CDR2 is LQKENI. CDR3 size: 16 residues. V lost 0 bases, J lost 4 bases, and 5 bases stayed unmatched. CDR3 residues: CASSPPGAGGPDTQYF. The CDR3 nucleotides are TGTGCCAGCTCACCACCGGGCGCGGGGGGGCCAGATACGCAGTATTTT.

This clone was seen once. V and J are TRBV7-2 and TRBJ2-1, with 13 bases identical to TRBD2. Germline V lookup: CDR1 SGHTA, CDR2 FQGNSA. CDR3 length equals 15 residues. V lost 5 bases, J lost 7 bases, and 5 bases stayed unmatched. The CDR3 region has the DNA TGTGCCAGCAGCCAACTAGCGGGGGGGCGGAATGAGCAGTTCTTC. It specifies CASSQLAGGRNEQFF.